What follows is one TCR beta chain and its context. Its antigen is unknown. Profiled with immunoSEQ multiplex PCR; TCRdb holds only in-frame clones, not every one. The data contain some 98,000 clones, around 87% of them singletons. These data are taken from a study of OX40 agonist ivuxolimab in advanced cancers. Study conclusions and caveats: Patients who responded partially at 0.1-3.0 mg/kg showed clonal expansion ranking among the lowest.

The TCR was taken from an adult with an advanced solid tumor such as melanoma, head and neck, liver or kidney cancer. The starting material was CD4+ or CD8+ T cells sorted from blood, obtained in a trial of the OX40 agonist ivuxolimab.

The CDR3, as DNA: TGTGCCAGCAGAGACCACGGGGAGTATGGCTACACCTTC. Translated, it gives CASRDHGEYGYTF. This chain connects TRBV6-6 to TRBJ1-2; no clear D. Trimming removed 6 bases from V and 5 bases from J, with 13 bases in between. Germline CDR1 is MNHNY and CDR2 is SVGAGI (reference sequence). The CDR3 length is 13 residues.